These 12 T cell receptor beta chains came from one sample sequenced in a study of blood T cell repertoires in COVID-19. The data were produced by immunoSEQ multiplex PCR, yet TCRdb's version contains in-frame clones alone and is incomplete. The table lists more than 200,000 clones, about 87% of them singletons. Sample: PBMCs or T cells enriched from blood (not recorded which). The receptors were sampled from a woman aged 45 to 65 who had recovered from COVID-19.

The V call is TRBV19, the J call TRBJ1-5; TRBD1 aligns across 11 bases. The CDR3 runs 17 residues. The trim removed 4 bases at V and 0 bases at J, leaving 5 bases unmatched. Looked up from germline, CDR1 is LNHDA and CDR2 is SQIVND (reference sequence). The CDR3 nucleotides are TGTGCCAGTAGTAAAGGGACAGGGGGTAATAGCAATCAGCCCCAGCATTTT. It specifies CASSKGTGGNSNQPQHF.

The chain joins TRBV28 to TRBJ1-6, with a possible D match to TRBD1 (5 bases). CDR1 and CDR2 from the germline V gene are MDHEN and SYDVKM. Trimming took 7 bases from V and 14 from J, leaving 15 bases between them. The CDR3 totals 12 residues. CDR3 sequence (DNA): TGTGCCAGCACTCCCAACCGGGACTCCCTCCACTTT. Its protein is CASTPNRDSLHF.

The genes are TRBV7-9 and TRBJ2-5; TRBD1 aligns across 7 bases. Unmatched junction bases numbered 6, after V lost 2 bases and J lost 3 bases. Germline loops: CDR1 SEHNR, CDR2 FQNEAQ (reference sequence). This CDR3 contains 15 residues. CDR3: CASSLKGATKETQYF. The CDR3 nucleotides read TGTGCCAGCAGCTTAAAGGGGGCGACGAAAGAGACCCAGTACTTC. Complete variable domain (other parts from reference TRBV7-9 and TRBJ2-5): DTGVSQNPRHKITKRGQNVTFRCDPISEHNRLYWYRQTLGQGPEFLTYFQNEAQLEKSRLLSDRFSAERPKGSFSTLEIQRTEQGDSAMYLCASSLKGATKETQYFGPGTRLLVL.

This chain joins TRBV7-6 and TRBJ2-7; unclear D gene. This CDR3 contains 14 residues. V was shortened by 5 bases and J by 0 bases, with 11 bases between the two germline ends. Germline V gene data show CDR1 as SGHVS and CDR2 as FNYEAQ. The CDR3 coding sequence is TGTGCCAGCAGCCCCATGTGGAGCTCCTACGAGCAGTACTTC. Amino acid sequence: CASSPMWSSYEQYF.

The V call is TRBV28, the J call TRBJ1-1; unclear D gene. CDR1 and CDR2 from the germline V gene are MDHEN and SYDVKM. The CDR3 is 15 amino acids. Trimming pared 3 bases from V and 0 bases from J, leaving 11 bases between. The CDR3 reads CASSLGGQLNTEAFF. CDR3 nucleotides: TGTGCCAGCAGTTTGGGAGGTCAGCTGAACACTGAAGCTTTCTTT.

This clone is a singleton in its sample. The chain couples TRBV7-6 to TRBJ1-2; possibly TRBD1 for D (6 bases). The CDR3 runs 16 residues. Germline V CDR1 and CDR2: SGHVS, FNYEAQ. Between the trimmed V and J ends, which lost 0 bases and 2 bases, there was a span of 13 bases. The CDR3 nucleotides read TGTGCCAGCAGCTTAGCTCCAGACAGGTGGAACTATGGCTACACCTTC. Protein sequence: CASSLAPDRWNYGYTF.

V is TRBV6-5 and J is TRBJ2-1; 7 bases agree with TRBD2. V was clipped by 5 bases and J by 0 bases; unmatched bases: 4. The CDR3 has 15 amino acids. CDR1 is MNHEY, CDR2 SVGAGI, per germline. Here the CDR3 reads CASSTRLASYNEQFF. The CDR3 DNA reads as TGTGCCAGCAGTACGCGACTAGCCTCCTACAATGAGCAGTTCTTC.

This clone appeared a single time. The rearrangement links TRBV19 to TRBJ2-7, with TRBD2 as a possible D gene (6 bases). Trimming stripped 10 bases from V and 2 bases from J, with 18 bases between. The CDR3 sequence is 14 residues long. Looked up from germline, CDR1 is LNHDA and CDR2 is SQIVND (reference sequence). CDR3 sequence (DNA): TGTGCCACCCATGGCGCGGGGCGGCCCTACGAGCAGTACTTC. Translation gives CATHGAGRPYEQYF.

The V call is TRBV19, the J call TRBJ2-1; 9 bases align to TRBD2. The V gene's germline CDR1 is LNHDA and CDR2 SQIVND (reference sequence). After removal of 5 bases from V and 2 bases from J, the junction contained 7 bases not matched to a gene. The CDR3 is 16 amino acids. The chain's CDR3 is CASSSLAGETYNEQFF. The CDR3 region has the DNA TGTGCCAGTAGTTCCTTAGCGGGAGAAACCTACAATGAGCAGTTCTTC. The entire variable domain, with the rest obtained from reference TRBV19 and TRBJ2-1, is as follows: DGGITQSPKYLFRKEGQNVTLSCEQNLNHDAMYWYRQDPGQGLRLIYYSQIVNDFQKGDIAEGYSVSREKKESFPLTVTSAQKNPTAFYLCASSSLAGETYNEQFFGPGTRLTVL.

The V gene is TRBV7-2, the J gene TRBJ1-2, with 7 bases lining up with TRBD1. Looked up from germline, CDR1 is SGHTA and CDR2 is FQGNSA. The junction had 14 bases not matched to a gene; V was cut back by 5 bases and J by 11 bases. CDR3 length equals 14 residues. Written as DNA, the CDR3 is TGTGCCAGCAGCAGACAACGGGACAGTTTTGAGTACACCTTC. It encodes CASSRQRDSFEYTF. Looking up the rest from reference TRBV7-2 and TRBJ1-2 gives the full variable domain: GAGVSQSPSNKVTEKGKDVELRCDPISGHTALYWYRQSLGQGLEFLIYFQGNSAPDKSGLPSDRFSAERTGGSVSTLTIQRTQQEDSAVYLCASSRQRDSFEYTFGSGTRLTVV.

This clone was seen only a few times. CDR3 amino acids: CASAFGPIGTDTQYF. The CDR3 DNA sequence: TGTGCCAGCGCCTTTGGGCCCATTGGTACAGATACGCAGTATTTT. The chain links TRBV7-3 to TRBJ2-3; D is uncertain. Trimming took 8 bases from V and 3 from J, leaving 18 bases between them. Germline CDR1 is SGHTA and CDR2 is FQGTGA. This CDR3 is built from 15 residues.

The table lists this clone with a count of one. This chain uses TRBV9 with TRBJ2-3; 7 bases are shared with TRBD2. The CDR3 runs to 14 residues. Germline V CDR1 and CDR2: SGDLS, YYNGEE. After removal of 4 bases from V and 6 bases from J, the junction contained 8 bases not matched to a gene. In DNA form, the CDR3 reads TGTGCCAGCAGCCGTAGCGGGCGCTTCGATACGCAGTATTTT. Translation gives CASSRSGRFDTQYF.